This T cell receptor (beta chain) was sequenced during a study of cytomegalovirus exposure and HLA in healthy donors. This PCR relied on a set of 60 Vbeta primers and 13 Jbeta primers. Original data processing: A later analysis tallied about 80 million unique TCR beta chains, about 12 million of them shared. Here immunoSEQ multiplex PCR was the method, and the copy in TCRdb shows in-frame clones only, minus some. The DNA gave D and trimming, while V, J and clone size come from that table. The data hold under 130,000 clones, with 12% observed a single time. Study conclusions and caveats: The authors reported that TCR beta sequences could predict HLA-A and HLA-B alleles. These predictions were accurate for most subjects in the first cohort.

This CDR3 has 14 residues. Trimming took 5 bases from V and 3 from J; bases not matched to a gene: 3. The germline gives CDR1 SSHAT, CDR2 FNYEAQ (reference sequence). Donors were nominally healthy when sampled, though unrecorded immune exposures were likely. As regards this clone: Its target is not known.

The receptor was derived from a middle-aged man in good health and CMV-seropositive. The V and J genes are TRBV7-7 and TRBJ2-2, with 7 bases that match TRBD1. Sequencing input: PBMCs. CDR3 coding DNA: TGTGCCAGCAGCCGGGACAGAGACACCGGGGAGCTGTTTTTT. Protein: CASSRDRDTGELFF.